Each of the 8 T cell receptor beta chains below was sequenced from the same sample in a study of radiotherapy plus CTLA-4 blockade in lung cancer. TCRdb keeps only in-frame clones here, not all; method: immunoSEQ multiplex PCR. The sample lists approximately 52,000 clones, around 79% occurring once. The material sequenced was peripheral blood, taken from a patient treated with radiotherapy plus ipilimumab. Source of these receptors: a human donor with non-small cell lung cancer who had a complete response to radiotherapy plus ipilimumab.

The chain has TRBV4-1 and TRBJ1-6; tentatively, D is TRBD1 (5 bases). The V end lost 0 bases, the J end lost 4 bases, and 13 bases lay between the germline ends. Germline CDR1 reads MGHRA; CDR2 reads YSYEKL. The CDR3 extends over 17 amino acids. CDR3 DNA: TGCGCCAGCAGCCAAGATTCAGGCGGGGGTTATAATTCACCCCTCCACTTT. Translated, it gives CASSQDSGGGYNSPLHF.

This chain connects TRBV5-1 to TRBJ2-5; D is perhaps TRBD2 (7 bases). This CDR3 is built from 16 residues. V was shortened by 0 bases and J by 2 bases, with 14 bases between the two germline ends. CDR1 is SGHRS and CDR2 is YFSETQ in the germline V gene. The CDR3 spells CASSLGPGGPQETQYF. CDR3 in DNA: TGCGCCAGCAGCTTGGGACCGGGGGGCCCTCAAGAGACCCAGTACTTC.

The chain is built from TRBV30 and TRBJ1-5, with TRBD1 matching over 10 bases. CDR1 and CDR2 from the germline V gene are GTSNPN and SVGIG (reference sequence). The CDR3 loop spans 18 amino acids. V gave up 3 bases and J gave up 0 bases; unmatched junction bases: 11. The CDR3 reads CAWSDRGRRIYSNQPQHF. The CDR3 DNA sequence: TGTGCCTGGAGCGACAGGGGGCGTAGGATTTATAGCAATCAGCCCCAGCATTTT.

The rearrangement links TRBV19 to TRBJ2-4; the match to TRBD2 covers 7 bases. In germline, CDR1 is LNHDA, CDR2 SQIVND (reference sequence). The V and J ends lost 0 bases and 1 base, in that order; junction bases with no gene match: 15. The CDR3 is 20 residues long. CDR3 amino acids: CASSIEAPQAGLGAKNIQYF. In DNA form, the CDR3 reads TGTGCCAGTAGTATAGAGGCGCCTCAAGCGGGGTTGGGGGCCAAAAACATTCAGTACTTC.

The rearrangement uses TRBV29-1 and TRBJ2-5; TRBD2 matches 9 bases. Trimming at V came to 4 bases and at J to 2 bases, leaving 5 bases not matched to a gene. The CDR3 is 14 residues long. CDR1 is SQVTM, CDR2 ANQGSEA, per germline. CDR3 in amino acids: CSVVGSGGQETQYF. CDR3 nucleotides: TGCAGCGTTGTTGGTAGCGGGGGTCAAGAGACCCAGTACTTC.

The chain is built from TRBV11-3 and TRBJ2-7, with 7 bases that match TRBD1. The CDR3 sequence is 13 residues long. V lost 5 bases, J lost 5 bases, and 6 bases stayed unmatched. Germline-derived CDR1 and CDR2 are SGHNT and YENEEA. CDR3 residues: CASSPQTGDEQYF. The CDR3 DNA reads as TGTGCCAGCAGCCCCCAAACAGGGGACGAGCAGTACTTC.

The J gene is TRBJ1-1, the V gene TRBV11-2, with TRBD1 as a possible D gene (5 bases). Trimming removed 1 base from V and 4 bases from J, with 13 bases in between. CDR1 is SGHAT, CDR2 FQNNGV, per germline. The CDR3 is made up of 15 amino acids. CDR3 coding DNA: TGTGCCAGCAGCTTAGTAAGGGGCTGGGGCACTGAAGCTTTCTTT. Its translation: CASSLVRGWGTEAFF.

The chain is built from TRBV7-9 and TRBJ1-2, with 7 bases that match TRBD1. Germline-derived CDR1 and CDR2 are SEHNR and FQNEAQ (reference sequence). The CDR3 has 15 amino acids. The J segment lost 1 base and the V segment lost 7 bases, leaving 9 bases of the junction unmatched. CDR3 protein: CASTPTGEVNYGYTF. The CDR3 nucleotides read TGTGCCAGCACCCCTACAGGGGAGGTTAACTATGGCTACACCTTC.